This TCR beta chain was captured in a study of cytomegalovirus exposure and HLA in healthy donors. Study in general: The 650 to 850 first-cohort repertoires and the 100 to 150 validation repertoires shared the same platform, a later analysis reported.

This CDR3 contains 12 residues. Deletions cut 5 bases from V and 6 bases from J, with 10 bases between. Per the germline V gene, CDR1 is SGHVS and CDR2 is FQNEAQ. Study conclusions and caveats: Rarity characterized most TCR sequences, yet some public TCRs appeared in many donors. Among TCR beta chains, those listed as cytomegalovirus-associated numbered more than 150.

Among the 120 or so subjects of the validation cohort, separate from the approximately 700-subject first cohort, were the donors. The assay was immunoSEQ multiplex PCR, and TCRdb's table has in-frame clones only and misses some. The sample lists 140,000 to 150,000 clones, just over 90% seen once, with 0.6% to 0.8% in the top ten. As to this clone: What it recognizes is unknown.

This receptor was identified in a man aged 18 to 30 in good health and CMV-seronegative. The source material was PBMCs. J is TRBJ1-1 and V is TRBV7-8; D is unresolved. The CDR3 DNA is TGTGCCAGCAGCCCCTCGAAGCCTGAAGCTTTCTTT. This encodes CASSPSKPEAFF.